The T cell receptor beta chain under discussion was sequenced for a study of CD8+ T cells in alopecia areata. Study-level information: Tofacitinib continued for 6 to 18 months and was then withheld for 6 months.

The V and J ends lost 3 bases and 1 base respectively, with 10 bases between them. Per the germline V gene, CDR1 is MGHDK and CDR2 is SYGVNS. This CDR3 comprises 14 residues. cDNA prepared by RNA extraction and subsequent reverse transcription served as the template for sequencing. Using immunoSEQ multiplex PCR, the repertoire was profiled, and TCRdb retains in-frame clones only, with some absent. This sample carries 150,000 to 200,000 clones, 63% of them seen once, and the ten largest clones take about 1.5%. V is TRBV25-1 and J is TRBJ2-7; perhaps D is TRBD1 or TRBD2 (5 bases each). The sequencing used CD4+ T cells sorted from blood, collected at week 0. The receptor was isolated from a human donor with alopecia areata. Here the CDR3 reads CASSDLGPSYEQYF. Written as DNA, the CDR3 is TGTGCCAGCAGTGACTTGGGACCTTCCTACGAGCAGTACTTC.